This T cell receptor beta chain derives from a study of blood T cell repertoires in COVID-19. Study as a whole: Collection of acute and convalescent COVID-19 samples took place in the United States, Italy and Spain. The analysed material was cDNA or gDNA that came from T cells, B-cell-depleted T cells, or PBMCs.

The germline V and J ends were trimmed by 7 bases and 8 bases, with 13 bases remaining between them. The V gene's germline CDR1 is SGHKS and CDR2 YYEKEE (reference sequence). CDR3 size: 13 residues. Per the original methods: Amplification with reference gene primers provided the estimates of nucleated cell counts. Profiling relied on immunoSEQ multiplex PCR, and the TCRdb table lists in-frame clones only, not all of them. The DNA was the basis for D and trimming; V, J and clone size are from that table. Of some 320,000 clones listed, roughly nine tenths are singletons. Two negative PCRs, clearance, or symptom resolution were required of recovered Cohort 3 donors.

The chain carries TRBV5-5 and TRBJ1-6; tentative D call: TRBD1 (6 bases). The sample taken for sequencing was PBMCs or T cells enriched from blood (not recorded which). The origin of this receptor is a man between 60 and 75 years old who had recovered from COVID-19. CDR3 residues: CASGTTTDSPLHF. Written as DNA, the CDR3 is TGTGCCAGCGGGACAACGACGGATTCACCCCTCCACTTT. Full variable domain (remainder filled in from reference TRBV5-5 and TRBJ1-6): DAGVTQSPTHLIKTRGQQVTLRCSPISGHKSVSWYQQVLGQGPQFIFQYYEKEERGRGNFPDRFSARQFPNYSSELNVNALLLGDSALYLCASGTTTDSPLHFGNGTRLTVT.